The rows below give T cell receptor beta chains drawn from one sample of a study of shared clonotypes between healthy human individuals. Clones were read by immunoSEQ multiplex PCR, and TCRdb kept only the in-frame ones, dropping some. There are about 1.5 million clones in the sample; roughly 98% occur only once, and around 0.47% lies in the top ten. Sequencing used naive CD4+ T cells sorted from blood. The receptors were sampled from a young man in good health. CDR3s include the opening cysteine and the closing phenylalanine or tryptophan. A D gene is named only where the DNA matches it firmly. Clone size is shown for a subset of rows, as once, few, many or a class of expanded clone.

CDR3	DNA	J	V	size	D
CAWSPLAGGSDTQYF	TGTGCCTGGAGTCCTCTAGCGGGAGGTTCAGATACGCAGTATTTT	TRBJ2-3	TRBV30	.	TRBD2
CASSRSLVGGSGANVLTF	TGTGCCAGCAGCCGGTCTTTGGTGGGTGGCTCTGGGGCCAACGTCCTGACTTTC	TRBJ2-6	TRBV7-2	once	.
CASSRSPTGETQYF	TGTGCCAGCTCACGTAGTCCCACTGGGGAGACCCAGTACTTC	TRBJ2-5	TRBV18	.	.
CASSLVGVGETQYF	TGCGCCAGCAGCTTGGTCGGGGTTGGGGAGACCCAGTACTTC	TRBJ2-5	TRBV5-1	.	.
CASSGGNTEAFF	TGTGCCAGCTCGGGAGGGAACACTGAAGCTTTCTTT	TRBJ1-1	TRBV18	few	.
CASSLLRNTNTEAFF	TGTGCCAGCAGCTTGTTACGGAACACGAACACTGAAGCTTTCTTT	TRBJ1-1	TRBV11-3	.	.
CSVLLAGPYEQYF	TGCAGCGTTCTTCTGGCGGGACCCTACGAGCAGTACTTC	TRBJ2-7	TRBV29-1	once	.
CASSLPGVSGVLMGQPQHF	TGTGCCAGCAGTTTACCGGGAGTATCGGGAGTCCTTATGGGGCAGCCCCAGCATTTT	TRBJ1-5	TRBV27	.	.
CASSFRSSAEAFF	TGCGCCAGCAGCTTTCGGTCGAGCGCTGAAGCTTTCTTT	TRBJ1-1	TRBV5-1	.	.
CASSTAGTSGVLAKNIQYF	TGTGCCAGCAGCACAGCCGGGACTAGCGGGGTACTAGCCAAAAACATTCAGTACTTC	TRBJ2-4	TRBV7-2	.	TRBD2
CASSPIGGSVFNEQFF	TGTGCCAGCAGTCCCATTGGGGGCTCCGTCTTCAATGAGCAGTTCTTC	TRBJ2-1	TRBV6-4	.	.
CASSLDGRPNTEAFF	TGCGCCAGCAGCTTGGATGGACGTCCGAACACTGAAGCTTTCTTT	TRBJ1-1	TRBV5-1	.	.
CASSVQLAGYRYNEQFF	TGTGCCAGCAGCGTTCAACTAGCCGGGTACAGATACAATGAGCAGTTCTTC	TRBJ2-1	TRBV9	once	.
CASHPGSCGSGGTGELFF	TGCGCCAGCCACCCAGGGTCATGCGGGAGCGGTGGCACCGGGGAGCTGTTTTTT	TRBJ2-2	TRBV23-1	.	TRBD2
CASSDRLAGVAYEQYF	TGTGCCAGCAGTGACCGACTAGCGGGAGTGGCCTACGAGCAGTACTTC	TRBJ2-7	TRBV6-1	.	TRBD2
CASSEFPGGETQYF	TGTGCCAGCAGTGAATTTCCTGGGGGGGAGACCCAGTACTTC	TRBJ2-5	TRBV25-1	.	.
CATIWTHDYNEQFF	TGTGCCACCATTTGGACCCATGACTACAATGAGCAGTTCTTC	TRBJ2-1	TRBV7-9	.	.